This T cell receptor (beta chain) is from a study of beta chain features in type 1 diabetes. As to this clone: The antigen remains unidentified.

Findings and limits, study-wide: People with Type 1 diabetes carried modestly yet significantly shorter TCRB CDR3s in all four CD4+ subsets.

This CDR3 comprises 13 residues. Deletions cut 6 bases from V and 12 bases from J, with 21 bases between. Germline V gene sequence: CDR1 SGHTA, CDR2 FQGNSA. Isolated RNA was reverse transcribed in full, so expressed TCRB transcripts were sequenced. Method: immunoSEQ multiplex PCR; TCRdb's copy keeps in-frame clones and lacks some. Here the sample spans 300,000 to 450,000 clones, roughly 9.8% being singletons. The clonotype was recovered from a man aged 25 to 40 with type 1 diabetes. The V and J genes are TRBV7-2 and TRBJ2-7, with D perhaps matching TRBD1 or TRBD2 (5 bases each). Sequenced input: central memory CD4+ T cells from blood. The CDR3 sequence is CASRQAGPGVGYF. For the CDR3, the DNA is TGTGCCAGCAGACAAGCAGGGCCCGGGGTGGGGTACTTC. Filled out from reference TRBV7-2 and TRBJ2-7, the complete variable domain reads GAGVSQSPSNKVTEKGKDVELRCDPISGHTALYWYRQSLGQGLEFLIYFQGNSAPDKSGLPSDRFSAERTGGSVSTLTIQRTQQEDSAVYLCASRQAGPGVGYFGPGTRLTVT.